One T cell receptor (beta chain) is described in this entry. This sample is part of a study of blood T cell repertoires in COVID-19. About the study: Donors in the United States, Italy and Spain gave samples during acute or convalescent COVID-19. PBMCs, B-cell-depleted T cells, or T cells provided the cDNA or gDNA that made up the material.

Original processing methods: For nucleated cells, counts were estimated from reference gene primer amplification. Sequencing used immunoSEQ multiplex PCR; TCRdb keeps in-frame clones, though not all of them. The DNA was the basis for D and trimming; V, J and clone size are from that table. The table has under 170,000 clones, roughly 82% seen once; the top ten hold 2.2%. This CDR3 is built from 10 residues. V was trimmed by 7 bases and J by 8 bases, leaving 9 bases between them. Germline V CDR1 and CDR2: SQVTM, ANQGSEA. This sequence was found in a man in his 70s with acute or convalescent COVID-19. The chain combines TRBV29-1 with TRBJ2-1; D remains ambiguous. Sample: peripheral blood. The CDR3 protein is CSAFIDEQFF. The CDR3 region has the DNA TGCAGCGCGTTTATAGATGAGCAGTTCTTC.